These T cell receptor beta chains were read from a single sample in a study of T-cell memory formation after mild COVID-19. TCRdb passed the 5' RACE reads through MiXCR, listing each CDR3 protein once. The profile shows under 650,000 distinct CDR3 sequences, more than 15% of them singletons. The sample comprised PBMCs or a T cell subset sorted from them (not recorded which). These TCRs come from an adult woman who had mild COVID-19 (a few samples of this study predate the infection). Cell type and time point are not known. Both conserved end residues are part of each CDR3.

CDR3: CSPGSTDTQYF
length: 11
V: TRBV20-1
J: TRBJ2-3

CDR3: CSARYREADTQYF
length: 13
V: TRBV20-1
J: TRBJ2-3

CDR3: CASSPQGSGANVLTF
length: 15
V: TRBV7-2
J: TRBJ2-6

CDR3: CASSRDITNYGYTF
length: 14
V: TRBV5-1
J: TRBJ1-2

CDR3: CASSVGGSHNEQFF
length: 14
V: TRBV9
J: TRBJ2-1

CDR3: CASSLGGVSQFF
length: 12
V: TRBV12-3/TRBV12-4
J: TRBJ2-1

CDR3: CATSGGVLSSYEQYF
length: 15
V: TRBV24-1
J: TRBJ2-7

CDR3: CASSLVSDYEQYF
length: 13
V: TRBV5-1
J: TRBJ2-7

CDR3: CASSSQTAPYGYTF
length: 14
V: TRBV3-1
J: TRBJ1-2

CDR3: CATSDPGTYNEQFF
length: 14
V: TRBV24-1
J: TRBJ2-1

CDR3: CASSLVEDYGYTF
length: 13
V: TRBV7-9
J: TRBJ1-2

CDR3: CASSSRLGTEAFF
length: 13
V: TRBV5-1
J: TRBJ1-1

CDR3: CASSLNRHANTGELFF
length: 16
V: TRBV12-3/TRBV12-4
J: TRBJ2-2

CDR3: CASSQGRNQPQHF
length: 13
V: TRBV4-1
J: TRBJ1-5

CDR3: CASTRAGSSYNEQFF
length: 15
V: TRBV6-2/TRBV6-3
J: TRBJ2-1

CDR3: CASSSGTSGRNYEQYF
length: 16
V: TRBV6-6
J: TRBJ2-7

CDR3: CASSPLGGPNTGELFF
length: 16
V: TRBV6-5
J: TRBJ2-2